This record covers a single T cell receptor (beta chain). This entry is derived from a study of technical replicates of blood from a handful of donors. V was trimmed by 2 bases and J by 2 bases, leaving 9 bases between them. Germline V gene sequence: CDR1 SNHLY, CDR2 FYNNEI. The CDR3 length is 14 residues. Sequenced by immunoSEQ multiplex PCR; TCRdb stores in-frame clones only, minus some. This sample carries approximately 50,000 clones, approximately 86% of them seen once, and the ten largest clones take roughly 5.8%. The sequenced sample was PBMCs. This clonotype was obtained from a human donor in good health. Some clones in this sample may be carry-over from other donors' samples. This chain joins TRBV2 and TRBJ2-5, with D possibly TRBD2 on 5 matching bases. CDR3 sequence reads: CASSEREEQETQYF. Written as DNA, the CDR3 is TGTGCCAGCAGTGAACGGGAAGAACAAGAGACCCAGTACTTC.